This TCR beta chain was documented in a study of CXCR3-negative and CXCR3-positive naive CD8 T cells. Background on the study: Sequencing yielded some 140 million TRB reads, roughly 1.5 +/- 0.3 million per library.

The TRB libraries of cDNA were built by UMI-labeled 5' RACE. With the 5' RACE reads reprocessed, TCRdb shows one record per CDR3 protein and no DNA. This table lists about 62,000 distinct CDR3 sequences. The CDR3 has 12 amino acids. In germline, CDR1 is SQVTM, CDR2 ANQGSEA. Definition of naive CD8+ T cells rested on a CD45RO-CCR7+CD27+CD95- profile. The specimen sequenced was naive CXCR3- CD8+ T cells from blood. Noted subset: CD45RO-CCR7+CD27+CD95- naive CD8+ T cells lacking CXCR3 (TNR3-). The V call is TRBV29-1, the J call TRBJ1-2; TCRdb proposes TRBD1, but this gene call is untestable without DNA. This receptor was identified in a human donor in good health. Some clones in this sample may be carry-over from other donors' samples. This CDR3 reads CSGVGGDVGYTF.